Sequencing of this T cell receptor (beta chain) was carried out in a study of T cell repertoires in cytomegalovirus infection. Whole-study findings and limits: CMV carriers with the relevant HLA were identified by cumulative public TCR beta family frequency.

This clonotype was found a few times. Its antigen remains unknown. The CDR3 sequence is 15 residues long. Deletions cut 5 bases from V and 4 bases from J, with 18 bases between. Per the germline V gene, CDR1 is MNHEY and CDR2 is SVGAGI. TCRdb reprocessed the reads via MiXCR and lists one record per CDR3 protein. The sample includes about 770,000 distinct CDR3 sequences, around 29% of them seen just once. The input for sequencing was cultured CD8+ T cells from PBMCs, taken from culture after CMV antigen stimulation. The chain uses TRBV6-5 and TRBJ2-7; possibly TRBD2 for D (5 bases). The receptor was derived from a human donor in good health (CMV status not recorded). Some clones in this sample may be carry-over from other donors' samples. CDR3 sequence (DNA): TGTGCCAGCAGTCCCCGACTCCTCGGGGATTACGAGCAGTACGTC. Translating it yields CASSPRLLGDYEQYV.